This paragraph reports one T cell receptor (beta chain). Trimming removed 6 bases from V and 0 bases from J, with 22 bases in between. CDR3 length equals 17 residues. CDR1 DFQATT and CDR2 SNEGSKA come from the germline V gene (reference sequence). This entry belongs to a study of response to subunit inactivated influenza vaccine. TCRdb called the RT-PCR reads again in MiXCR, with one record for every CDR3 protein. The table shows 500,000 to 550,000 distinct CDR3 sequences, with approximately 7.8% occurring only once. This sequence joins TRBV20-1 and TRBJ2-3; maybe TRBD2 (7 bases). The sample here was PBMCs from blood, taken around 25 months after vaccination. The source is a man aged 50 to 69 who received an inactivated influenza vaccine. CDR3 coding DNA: TGCAGTGCCACAGGGCTGGGCGGGGGACCCAGCACAGATACGCAGTATTTT. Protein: CSATGLGGGPSTDTQYF.